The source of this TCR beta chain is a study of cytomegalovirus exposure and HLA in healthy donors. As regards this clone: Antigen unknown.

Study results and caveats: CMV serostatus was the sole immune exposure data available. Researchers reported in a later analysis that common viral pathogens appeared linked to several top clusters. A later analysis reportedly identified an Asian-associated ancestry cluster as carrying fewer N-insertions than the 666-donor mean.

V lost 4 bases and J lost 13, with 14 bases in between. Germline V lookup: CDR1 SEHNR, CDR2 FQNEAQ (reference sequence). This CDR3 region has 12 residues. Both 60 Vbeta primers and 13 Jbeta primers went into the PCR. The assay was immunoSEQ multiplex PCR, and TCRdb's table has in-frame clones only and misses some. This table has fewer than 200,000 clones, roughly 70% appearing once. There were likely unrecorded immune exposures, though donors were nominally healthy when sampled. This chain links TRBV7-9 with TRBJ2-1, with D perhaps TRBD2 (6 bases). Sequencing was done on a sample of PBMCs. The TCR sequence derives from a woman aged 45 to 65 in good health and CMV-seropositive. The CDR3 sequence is CASSSGTRRQFF. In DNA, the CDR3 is TGTGCCAGCAGCTCGGGGACTCGTCGACAGTTCTTC.